The T cell receptor beta chain described here comes from a study of blood T cell repertoires in COVID-19. Study-level information: Sites in the United States, Italy and Spain provided acute and convalescent COVID-19 samples.

Seattle researchers signed up patients amid active infection and tracked them longitudinally. In germline, CDR1 is MNHEY, CDR2 SVGAGI. V was cut by 7 bases and J by 6 bases, with 15 bases left in between. The CDR3 contains 13 residues. Original processing notes: Researchers report that nucleated cell counts were estimated from reference gene primer amplification. Method: immunoSEQ multiplex PCR; TCRdb's copy keeps in-frame clones and lacks some. D and trimming come from the DNA, and the V and J calls and clone size come from that table. The profile shows 110,000 to 150,000 clones, 70% to 80% of them singletons.

The sample was peripheral blood. The source is a woman between 65 and 79 years old with COVID-19, enrolled during active disease. This rearrangement joins TRBV6-5 to TRBJ1-1; D perhaps matches TRBD1 (6 bases). This chain's CDR3 is CASTTGGRPEAFF. As DNA, the CDR3 is TGTGCCAGCACCACGGGGGGGCGGCCTGAAGCTTTCTTT.